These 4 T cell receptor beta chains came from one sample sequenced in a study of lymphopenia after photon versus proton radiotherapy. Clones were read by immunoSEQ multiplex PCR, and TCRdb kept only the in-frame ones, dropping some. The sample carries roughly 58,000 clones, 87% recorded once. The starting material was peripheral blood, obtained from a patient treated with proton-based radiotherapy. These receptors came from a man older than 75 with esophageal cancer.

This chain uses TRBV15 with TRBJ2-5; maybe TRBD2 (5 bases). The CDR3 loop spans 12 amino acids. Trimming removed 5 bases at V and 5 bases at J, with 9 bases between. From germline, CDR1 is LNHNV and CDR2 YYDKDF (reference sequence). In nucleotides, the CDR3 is TGTGCCACCAGCCCGGGGTACGAGACCCAGTACTTC. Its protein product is CATSPGYETQYF.

CDR3 residues: CASSHPKGGGQETQYF. CDR3 in DNA: TGTGCCAGCAGCCATCCCAAAGGGGGGGGGCAGGAGACCCAGTACTTC. The chain has TRBV7-3 and TRBJ2-5, with a tentative D call TRBD2 (7 bases). This CDR3 has 16 residues. With 5 bases removed from V and 5 bases from J, the gap between germline ends came to 21 bases. Germline V gene data show CDR1 as SGHTA and CDR2 as FQGTGA.

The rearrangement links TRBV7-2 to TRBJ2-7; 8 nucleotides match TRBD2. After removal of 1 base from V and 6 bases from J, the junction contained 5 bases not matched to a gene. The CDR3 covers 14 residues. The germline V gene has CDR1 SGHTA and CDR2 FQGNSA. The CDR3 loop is CASSLEGGRLEQYF. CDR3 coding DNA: TGTGCCAGCAGCTTAGAGGGCGGGAGGCTCGAGCAGTACTTC. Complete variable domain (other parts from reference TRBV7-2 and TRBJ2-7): GAGVSQSPSNKVTEKGKDVELRCDPISGHTALYWYRQSLGQGLEFLIYFQGNSAPDKSGLPSDRFSAERTGGSVSTLTIQRTQQEDSAVYLCASSLEGGRLEQYFGPGTRLTVT.

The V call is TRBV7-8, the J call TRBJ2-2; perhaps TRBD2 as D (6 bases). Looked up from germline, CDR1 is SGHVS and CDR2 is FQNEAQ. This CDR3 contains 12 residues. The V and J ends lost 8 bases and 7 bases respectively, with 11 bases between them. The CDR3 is CASGREYGELFF. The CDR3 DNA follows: TGTGCCAGCGGTCGGGAGTACGGGGAGCTGTTTTTT.